This paragraph reports one T cell receptor (beta chain). Its specificity is not known. CDR3 length: 16 residues. Germline lookup yields CDR1 PRHDT and CDR2 FYEKMQ (reference sequence). Among CD8+ T cells, TPEX were CCR7+ PD-1+ TIGIT+ early memory cells with exhausted-like traits. Healthy donors' buffy coats yielded the PBMC. Duplicate roughly 160,000-cell vials of sorted CD8+ T cells per subset supplied the RNA. The sample comes from a study of human CD8 memory T cell subsets. Broader study findings: There were indications from Chao1 estimates that stem-like memory T cells were more diverse than precursor exhausted T cells.

Making the TCR beta libraries relied on UMI-labeled 5' RACE. TCRdb derives one entry per CDR3 protein from the 5' RACE reads, leaving out DNA. This table lists some 10,000 distinct CDR3 sequences. This rearrangement joins TRBV13 to TRBJ2-7; the D call from TCRdb, TRBD1, cannot be confirmed without DNA. Sequenced input: CD8+ T cells from PBMCs. The source is a human donor in good health. The CDR3 is CASSLSGGPPSYEQYF.